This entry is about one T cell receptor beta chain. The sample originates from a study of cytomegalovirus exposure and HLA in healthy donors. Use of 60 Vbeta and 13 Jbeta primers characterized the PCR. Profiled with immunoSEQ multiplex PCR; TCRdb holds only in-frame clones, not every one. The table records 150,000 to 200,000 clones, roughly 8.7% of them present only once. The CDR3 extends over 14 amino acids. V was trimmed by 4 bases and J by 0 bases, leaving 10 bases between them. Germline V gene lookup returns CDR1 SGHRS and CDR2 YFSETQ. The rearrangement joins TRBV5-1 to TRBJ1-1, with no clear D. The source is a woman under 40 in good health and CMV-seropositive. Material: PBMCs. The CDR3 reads CASSGTQVNTEAFF. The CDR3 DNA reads TGCGCCAGCAGCGGCACTCAGGTGAACACTGAAGCTTTCTTT.